Following are 4 T cell receptor beta chains from one sample sequenced in a study of blood T cell repertoires in COVID-19. The protocol was immunoSEQ multiplex PCR, while the TCRdb copy is restricted to in-frame clones and leaves out a portion. The data show 120,000 to 150,000 clones, roughly 81% seen once. Sequencing used peripheral blood. The receptors come from a human donor with acute or convalescent COVID-19. The donor label of this sample is uncertain.

This chain connects TRBV12-3 or TRBV12-4 to TRBJ2-1; the D gene is possibly TRBD1 (7 bases). The CDR3 sequence is 12 residues long. Trimming cost V 11 bases and J 7 bases, with 15 bases left between them. The CDR3 loop is CAAKGAGNEQFF. DNA of the CDR3: TGTGCCGCGAAGGGGGCGGGGAATGAGCAGTTCTTC.

The J gene is TRBJ1-5, the V gene TRBV19; D gene ambiguous. Germline V gives CDR1 LNHDA, CDR2 SQIVND (reference sequence). The CDR3 runs 16 residues. V was cut by 0 bases and J by 2 bases, with 11 bases left in between. The CDR3 DNA sequence: TGTGCCAGTAGTATAGATCCCTTCCCCGGCAATCAGCCCCAGCATTTT. This codes for CASSIDPFPGNQPQHF.

For the CDR3, the DNA is TGTGCCAGCAGCGTAGGGGTGACAGGGGGCGTCAGCACTGAAGCTTTCTTT. It encodes CASSVGVTGGVSTEAFF. The rearrangement links TRBV9 to TRBJ1-1; TRBD1 matches at 10 bases. V lost 0 bases and J lost 4; bases outside the gene matches: 9. This CDR3 has 17 residues. The germline gives CDR1 SGDLS, CDR2 YYNGEE.

This sequence joins TRBV2 and TRBJ1-2; a weak D match, TRBD1 (5 bases). V was cut by 2 bases and J by 2 bases, with 12 bases left in between. Germline lookup yields CDR1 SNHLY and CDR2 FYNNEI. This CDR3 is built from 15 residues. DNA of the CDR3: TGTGCCAGCAGTGAATTTGGGGCAGCCAACTATGGCTACACCTTC. It codes for CASSEFGAANYGYTF.